Listed below are T cell receptor beta chains from one sample, sequenced in a study of control samples from healthy donors and cancer patients. Produced via immunoSEQ multiplex PCR; TCRdb's table is partial and in-frame only. The data contain approximately 72,000 clones, roughly 90% of them singletons. Sequencing input: blood. These receptors were taken from a man over 45 in good health. Both conserved end residues are part of each CDR3. Each record gives: V gene, J gene, D gene, clone size, CDR3 DNA, CDR3 protein. The D gene is left open where the match is weak. Clone size is stated in some rows and not others, as once, few, many or a class when expanded.

TRBV5-1,TRBJ2-6,.,.,TGCGCCAGCAGCTCCGACGAGGCTGGGGCCAACGTCCTGACTTTC,CASSSDEAGANVLTF
TRBV4-2,TRBJ2-1,.,few,TGTGCCAGCAGCCACCCCTCGTTGGAGGCCTCCTACAATGAGCAGTTCTTC,CASSHPSLEASYNEQFF
TRBV11-2,TRBJ2-7,.,.,TGTGCCAGCAGCTCCGTAAGGCTTTACTACGAGCAGTACTTC,CASSSVRLYYEQYF
TRBV6-5,TRBJ1-1,.,.,TGTGCCAGCAGTAAGTTTAGTATCGACACTGAAGCTTTCTTT,CASSKFSIDTEAFF
TRBV5-1,TRBJ2-7,.,once,TGCGCCAGCAGCTTGGCCCCGGGCGCCGAGCAGTACTTC,CASSLAPGAEQYF
TRBV25-1,TRBJ1-1,.,.,TGTGCCAGCAGTGAACGGGGGACTGAAGCTTTCTTT,CASSERGTEAFF
TRBV2,TRBJ1-5,.,.,TGTGCCAGCAGTACCACCGGGGGTAGCAATCAGCCCCAGCATTTT,CASSTTGGSNQPQHF
TRBV11-2,TRBJ1-2,TRBD1,.,TGTGCCAGCAGCGCACGACAGGGAGGACTAAGTAGAACCTTC,CASSARQGGLSRTF
TRBV19,TRBJ1-1,.,few,TGTGCCAGTAGTTTAGCGAGGGGTTCCACTGAAGCTTTCTTT,CASSLARGSTEAFF
TRBV30,TRBJ1-6,.,few,TGTGCCTGGGATCGACGAATCAGCTCCTATAATTCACCCCTCCACTTT,CAWDRRISSYNSPLHF
TRBV5-1,TRBJ2-5,.,.,TGCGCCAGCAGCAGTTTTACTGGGCAGCAAGAGACCCAGTACTTC,CASSSFTGQQETQYF
TRBV6-5,TRBJ2-7,.,.,TGTGCCAGCAGTTCCCTAGGGACGGTTTCCTACGAGCAGTACTTC,CASSSLGTVSYEQYF
TRBV4-1,TRBJ2-7,TRBD1,.,TGCGCCAGCAGCCTATCGGGGGAGACAGGGGGCTACGAGCAGTACTTC,CASSLSGETGGYEQYF
TRBV5-1,TRBJ2-7,.,.,TGCGCCAGCAGCGTGTCGCCCAGGAGGTCCTACGAGCAGTACTTC,CASSVSPRRSYEQYF
TRBV10-3,TRBJ2-7,.,.,TGTGCCATCAGTGACGACAGAAACTACGAGCAGTACTTC,CAISDDRNYEQYF
TRBV7-3,TRBJ2-1,TRBD1,.,TGTGCCAGCAGCCCAGGGGGCCAGGAGCAGTTCTTC,CASSPGGQEQFF
TRBV6-2/TRBV6-3,TRBJ1-2,.,.,TGTGCCAGCAGTCGACAGCGTCACTATTACTACACCTTC,CASSRQRHYYYTF
TRBV7-2,TRBJ1-4,.,.,TGTGCCAGCAGCTCCGCCGGGACAACTAATGAAAAACTGTTTTTT,CASSSAGTTNEKLFF
TRBV2,TRBJ2-1,.,.,TGTGCCAGCAGTGAATATCCTTTGGTCCTGGACGTTGATGAGCAGTTCTTC,CASSEYPLVLDVDEQFF
TRBV7-8,TRBJ1-3,TRBD1,once,TGTGCCAGCAGCTTAGACGGGACAGGTGTAAGAAACACCATATATTTT,CASSLDGTGVRNTIYF
TRBV6-5,TRBJ2-5,TRBD2,.,TGTGCCAGCAGTCATGCGGGGGAATGGCGGGAGACCCAGTACTTC,CASSHAGEWRETQYF
TRBV30,TRBJ1-6,.,.,TGTGCCTGGAGTCCAGGAGGCTCCTATAATTCACCCCTCCACTTT,CAWSPGGSYNSPLHF
TRBV2,TRBJ1-5,TRBD1,.,TGTGCCAGCAGTGAAGGGACAGGGGCTCGAAATCAGCCCCAGCATTTT,CASSEGTGARNQPQHF
TRBV10-3,TRBJ2-7,TRBD1,.,TGTGCCGTCCGGGACAGCGCCTACGAGCAGTACTTC,CAVRDSAYEQYF
TRBV19,TRBJ1-5,TRBD1,once,TGTGCCAGCAGGGGGACAGGAGGTAGCAATCAGCCCCAGCATTTT,CASRGTGGSNQPQHF
TRBV4-1,TRBJ1-2,.,.,TGCGCCAGCAGACCCGGGACAAACTATGGCTACACCTTC,CASRPGTNYGYTF
TRBV29-1,TRBJ2-7,.,.,TGCAGCATTAGACAGGCGAGCTCCTACGAGCAGTACTTC,CSIRQASSYEQYF
TRBV29-1,TRBJ2-3,.,.,TGCAGCGTTGATCGGACAGCCACCACAGATACGCAGTATTTT,CSVDRTATTDTQYF
TRBV19,TRBJ2-1,TRBD2,.,TGTGCCAGTATGGACACTAGCGGGGGCCCGGATGAGCAGTTCTTC,CASMDTSGGPDEQFF
TRBV27,TRBJ1-2,TRBD1,.,TGTGCCAGCAGTCGCGACAGGGTCTATGGCTACACCTTC,CASSRDRVYGYTF
TRBV11-2,TRBJ1-5,.,.,TGTGCCAGCAGCTTAGACAGGGCTTCAAATCAGCCCCAGCATTTT,CASSLDRASNQPQHF
TRBV11-2,TRBJ2-2,.,.,TGTGCCAGCAGCTTAGATCCAACCCATCAACCCGGGGAGCTGTTTTTT,CASSLDPTHQPGELFF
TRBV12-3/TRBV12-4,TRBJ1-4,.,.,TGTGCCAGCAATACTCTGGGCGAAAAACTGTTTTTT,CASNTLGEKLFF
TRBV19,TRBJ2-3,.,once,TGTGCCAGTAGTAACCGGGCGGCCGCAGATACGCAGTATTTT,CASSNRAAADTQYF
TRBV10-3,TRBJ1-4,TRBD1,.,TGTGCCATCAGTGAGTCGTCAGGCAGGGGGGATGAAAAACTGTTTTTT,CAISESSGRGDEKLFF
TRBV7-9,TRBJ2-7,.,.,TGTGCCAGCACCCCGTGGCAGGGTTTCCACGAGCAGTACTTC,CASTPWQGFHEQYF
TRBV12-3/TRBV12-4,TRBJ1-5,.,.,TGTGCCAGCAGTTTGGGATTTGATCAGCCCCAGCATTTT,CASSLGFDQPQHF
TRBV5-1,TRBJ2-1,TRBD1,.,TGCGCCAGCAGCTTGGAGAGGGGGCTGGAGCAGTTCTTC,CASSLERGLEQFF
TRBV6-4,TRBJ1-2,.,.,TGTGCCAGCAGTGACTCGAAGGGCAGGGGTACGAATGGCTACACCTTC,CASSDSKGRGTNGYTF
TRBV19,TRBJ2-7,TRBD1,once,TGTGCCAGTAGTATAGAGGGACAGGGGTCCTACGAGCAGTACTTC,CASSIEGQGSYEQYF
TRBV7-2,TRBJ2-7,.,.,TGTGCCAGCAGCCCCTCAACTCGGGGGTCCTACGAGCAGTACTTC,CASSPSTRGSYEQYF
TRBV7-3,TRBJ2-1,.,.,TGTGCCAGCAGCCCGTCCTGGGGGAATGAGCAGTTCTTC,CASSPSWGNEQFF
TRBV7-2,TRBJ2-5,.,.,TGTGCCAGCAGCTTACAGGGGACCCAAGAGACCCAGTACTTC,CASSLQGTQETQYF